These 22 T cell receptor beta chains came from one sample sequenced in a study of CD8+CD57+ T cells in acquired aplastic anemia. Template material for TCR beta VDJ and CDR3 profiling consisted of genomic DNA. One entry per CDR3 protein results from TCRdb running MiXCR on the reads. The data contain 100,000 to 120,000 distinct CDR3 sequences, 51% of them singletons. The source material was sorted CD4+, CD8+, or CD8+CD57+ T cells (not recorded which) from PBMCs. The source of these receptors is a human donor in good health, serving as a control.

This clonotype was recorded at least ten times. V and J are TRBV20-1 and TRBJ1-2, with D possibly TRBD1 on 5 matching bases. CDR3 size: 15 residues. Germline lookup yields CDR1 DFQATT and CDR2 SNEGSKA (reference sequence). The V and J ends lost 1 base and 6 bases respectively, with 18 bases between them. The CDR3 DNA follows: TGCAGTGCTAGAGGTGGGGGAGACAACTTAGATGGCTACACCTTC. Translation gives CSARGGGDNLDGYTF.

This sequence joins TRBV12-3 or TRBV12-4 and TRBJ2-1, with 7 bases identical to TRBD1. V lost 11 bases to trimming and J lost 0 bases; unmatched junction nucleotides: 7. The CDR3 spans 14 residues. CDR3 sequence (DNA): TGTGCCGACAGGGCTGAGGGCTCCTACAATGAGCAGTTCTTC. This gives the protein CADRAEGSYNEQFF.

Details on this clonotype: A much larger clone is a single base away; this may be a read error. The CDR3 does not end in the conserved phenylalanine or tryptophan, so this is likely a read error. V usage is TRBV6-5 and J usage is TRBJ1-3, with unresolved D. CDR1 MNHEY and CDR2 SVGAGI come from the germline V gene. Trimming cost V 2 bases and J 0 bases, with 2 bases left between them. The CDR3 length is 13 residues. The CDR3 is CASSYSSGNTIYL. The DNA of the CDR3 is TGTGCCAGCAGTTACAGCTCTGGAAACACCATATATCTT.

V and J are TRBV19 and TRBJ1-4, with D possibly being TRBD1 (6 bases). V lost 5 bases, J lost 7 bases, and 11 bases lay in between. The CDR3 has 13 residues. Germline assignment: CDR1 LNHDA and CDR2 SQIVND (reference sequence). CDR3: CASSEQGPEKLFF. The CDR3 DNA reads TGTGCCAGTAGTGAACAGGGCCCTGAAAAACTGTTTTTT.

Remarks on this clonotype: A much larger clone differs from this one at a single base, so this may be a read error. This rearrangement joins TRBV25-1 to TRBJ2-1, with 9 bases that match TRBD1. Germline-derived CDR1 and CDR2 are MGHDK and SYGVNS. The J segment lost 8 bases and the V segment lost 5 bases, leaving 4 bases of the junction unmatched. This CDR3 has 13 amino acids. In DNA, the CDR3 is TGTGCCAGCAGTTTACAGGGGGCCGATGAGCAGTTCTTC. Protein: CASSLQGADEQFF.

DNA for the CDR3: TGCAGCGTTGAACCAGGACGGGGCACAGATACGCAGTATTTT. It codes for CSVEPGRGTDTQYF. This chain joins TRBV29-1 and TRBJ2-3; D gene uncertain. CDR3 size: 14 residues. The V end was cut by 2 bases, the J end by 1 base, with 10 bases between. The germline gives CDR1 SQVTM, CDR2 ANQGSEA.

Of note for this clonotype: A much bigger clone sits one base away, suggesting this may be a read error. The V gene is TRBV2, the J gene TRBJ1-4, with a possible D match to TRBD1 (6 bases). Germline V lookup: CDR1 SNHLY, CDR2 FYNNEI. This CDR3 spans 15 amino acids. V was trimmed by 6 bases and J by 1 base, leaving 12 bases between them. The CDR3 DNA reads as TGTGCCAGCAGCGTAGAGGGGGTAACTAATGAAAAACTGTTTTTT. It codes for CASSVEGVTNEKLFF.

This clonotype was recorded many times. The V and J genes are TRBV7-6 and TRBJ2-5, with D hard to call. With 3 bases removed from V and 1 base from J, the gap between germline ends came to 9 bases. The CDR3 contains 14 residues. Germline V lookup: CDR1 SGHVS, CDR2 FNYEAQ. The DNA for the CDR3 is TGTGCCAGCAGCTTCAGAAGCTCCCAAGAGACCCAGTACTTC. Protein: CASSFRSSQETQYF.

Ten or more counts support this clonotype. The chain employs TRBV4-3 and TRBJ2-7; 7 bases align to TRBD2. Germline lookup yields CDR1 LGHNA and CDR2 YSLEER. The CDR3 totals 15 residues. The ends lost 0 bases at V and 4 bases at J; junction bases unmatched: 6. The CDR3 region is CASSQDRRGGYEQYF. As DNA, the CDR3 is TGCGCCAGCAGCCAAGATCGCCGGGGAGGGTACGAGCAGTACTTC.

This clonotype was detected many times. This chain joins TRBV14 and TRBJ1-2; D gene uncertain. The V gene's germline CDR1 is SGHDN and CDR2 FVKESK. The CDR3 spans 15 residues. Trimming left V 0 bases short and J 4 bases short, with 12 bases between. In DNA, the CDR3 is TGTGCCAGCAGCCAAGAGAATTGGGGTTCCTATGGCTACACCTTC. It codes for CASSQENWGSYGYTF.

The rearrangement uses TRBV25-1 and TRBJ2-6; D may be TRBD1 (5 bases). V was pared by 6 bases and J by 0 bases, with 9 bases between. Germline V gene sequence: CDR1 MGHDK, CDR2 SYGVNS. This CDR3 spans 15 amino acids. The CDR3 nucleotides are TGTGCCAGCAGCCCCCAGGGCTCTGGGGCCAACGTCCTGACTTTC. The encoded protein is CASSPQGSGANVLTF.

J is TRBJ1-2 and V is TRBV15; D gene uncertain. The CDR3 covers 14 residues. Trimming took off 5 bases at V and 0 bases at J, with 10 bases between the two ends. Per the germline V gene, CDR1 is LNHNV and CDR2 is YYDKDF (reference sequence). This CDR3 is CATSYGTANYGYTF. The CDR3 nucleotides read TGTGCCACCAGCTATGGTACAGCTAACTATGGCTACACCTTC.

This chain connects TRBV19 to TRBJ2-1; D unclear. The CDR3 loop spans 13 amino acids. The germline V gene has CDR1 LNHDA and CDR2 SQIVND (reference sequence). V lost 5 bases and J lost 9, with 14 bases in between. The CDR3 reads CASSPSWDGEQFF. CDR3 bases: TGTGCCAGTAGTCCTTCATGGGATGGTGAGCAGTTCTTC.

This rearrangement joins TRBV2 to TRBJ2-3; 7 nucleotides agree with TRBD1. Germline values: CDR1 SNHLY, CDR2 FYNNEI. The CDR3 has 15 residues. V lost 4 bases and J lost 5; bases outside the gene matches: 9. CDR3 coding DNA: TGTGCCAGCAGTGGTTTAAGGGGGCGAGGAGATACGCAGTATTTT. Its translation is CASSGLRGRGDTQYF.

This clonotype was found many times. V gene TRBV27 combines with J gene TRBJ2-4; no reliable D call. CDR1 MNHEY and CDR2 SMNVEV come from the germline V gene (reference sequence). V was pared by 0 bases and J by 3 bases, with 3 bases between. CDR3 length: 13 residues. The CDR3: CASSLSVKNIQYF. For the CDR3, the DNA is TGTGCCAGCAGTTTATCGGTCAAAAACATTCAGTACTTC.

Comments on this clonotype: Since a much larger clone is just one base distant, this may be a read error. For the CDR3, the DNA is TGTGCCTGGAGTCCTTTAGTCACTGAAGCTTTCTTT. This translates into CAWSPLVTEAFF. This chain joins TRBV30 and TRBJ1-1; D remains ambiguous. The germline gives CDR1 GTSNPN, CDR2 SVGIG (reference sequence). This CDR3 spans 12 amino acids. Trimming shortened V by 2 bases and J by 4 bases, and 8 bases separated the two germline ends.

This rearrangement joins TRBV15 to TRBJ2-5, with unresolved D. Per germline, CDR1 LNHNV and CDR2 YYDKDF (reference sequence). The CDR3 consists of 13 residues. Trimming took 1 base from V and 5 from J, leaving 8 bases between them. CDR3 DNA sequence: TGTGCCACCAGCAGAGCCTTTTTGGAGACCCAGTACTTC. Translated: CATSRAFLETQYF.

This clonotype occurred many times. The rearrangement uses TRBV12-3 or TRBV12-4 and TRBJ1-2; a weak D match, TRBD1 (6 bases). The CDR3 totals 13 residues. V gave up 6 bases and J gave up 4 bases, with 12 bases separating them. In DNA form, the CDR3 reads TGTGCCAGCAGCAATACGACAGGCTATGGCTACACCTTC. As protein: CASSNTTGYGYTF.

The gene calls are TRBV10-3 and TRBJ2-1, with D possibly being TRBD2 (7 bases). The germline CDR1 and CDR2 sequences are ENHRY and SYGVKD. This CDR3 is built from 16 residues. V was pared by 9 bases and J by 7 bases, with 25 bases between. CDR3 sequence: CAIVGRLGGGANEQFF. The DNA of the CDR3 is TGTGCCATAGTAGGGAGGTTGGGGGGGGGCGCTAATGAGCAGTTCTTC.

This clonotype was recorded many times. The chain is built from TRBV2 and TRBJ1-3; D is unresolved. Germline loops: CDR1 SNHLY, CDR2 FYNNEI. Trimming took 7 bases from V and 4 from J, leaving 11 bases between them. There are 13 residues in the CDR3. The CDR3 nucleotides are TGTGCCAGCACTCCGGGGTACGGAAACACCATATATTTT. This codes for CASTPGYGNTIYF.

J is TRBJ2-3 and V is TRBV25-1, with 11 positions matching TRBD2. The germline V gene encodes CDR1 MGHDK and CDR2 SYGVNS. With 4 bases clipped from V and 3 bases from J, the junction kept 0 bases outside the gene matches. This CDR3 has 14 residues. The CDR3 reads CASSGLAGTDTQYF. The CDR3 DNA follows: TGTGCCAGCAGTGGACTAGCGGGGACAGATACGCAGTATTTT.

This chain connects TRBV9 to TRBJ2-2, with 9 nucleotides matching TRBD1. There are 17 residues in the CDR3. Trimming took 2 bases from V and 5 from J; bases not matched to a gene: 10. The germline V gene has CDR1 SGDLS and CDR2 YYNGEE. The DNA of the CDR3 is TGTGCCAGCAGCGTTCCAAAGGGACAGGGTGGAACCGGGGAGCTGTTTTTT. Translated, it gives CASSVPKGQGGTGELFF.